The 29 T cell receptor beta chains presented below share a single source sample, sequenced in a study of blood T cell repertoires in COVID-19. Data came from immunoSEQ multiplex PCR; TCRdb stores just in-frame clones and leaves some out. The table lists about 210,000 clones, about 83% of them singletons. The sample taken for sequencing was peripheral blood. The receptors originated from a woman aged 45-65 years with active or convalescent COVID-19.

This chain uses TRBV19 with TRBJ1-1; 7 positions match TRBD1. Losses at the gene ends were 4 bases for V and 1 base for J; bases not matched to a gene: 6. From germline, CDR1 is LNHDA and CDR2 SQIVND (reference sequence). The CDR3 loop spans 15 amino acids. CDR3 sequence reads: CASSTPRQGNTEAFF. CDR3 DNA: TGTGCCAGTAGTACCCCTCGACAGGGGAACACTGAAGCTTTCTTT.

The V call is TRBV5-1, the J call TRBJ2-3; TRBD1 might be the D (7 bases). Trimming left V 4 bases short and J 0 bases short, with 15 bases between. This CDR3 has 16 residues. Looked up from germline, CDR1 is SGHRS and CDR2 is YFSETQ. CDR3 bases: TGCGCCAGCAGCCCGATCAGGGGGGCTAGCACAGATACGCAGTATTTT. Residues: CASSPIRGASTDTQYF.

The rearrangement uses TRBV11-1 and TRBJ2-3; possibly TRBD1 for D (5 bases). Per germline, CDR1 SGHAT and CDR2 FQDESV (reference sequence). This CDR3 spans 13 amino acids. Trimming cost V 5 bases and J 5 bases, with 11 bases left between them. This CDR3 is CASSPQGRDTQYF. DNA of the CDR3: TGTGCCAGCAGCCCCCAGGGCCGAGATACGCAGTATTTT.

This chain uses TRBV12-3 or TRBV12-4 with TRBJ1-2; D is perhaps TRBD1 (5 bases). The V end was cut by 4 bases, the J end by 8 bases, with 14 bases between. The CDR3 has 13 amino acids. CDR3 sequence: CASSWAGVGGYTF. The DNA for the CDR3 is TGTGCCAGCAGTTGGGCGGGGGTTGGCGGCTACACCTTC.

In this sample, this clone turned up once. The chain recombines TRBV7-8 with TRBJ1-6, with TRBD1 matching 11 bases. This CDR3 contains 14 residues. Trimming took 5 bases from V and 10 from J; bases not matched to a gene: 4. Germline V gene sequence: CDR1 SGHVS, CDR2 FQNEAQ. CDR3 amino acids: CASSAGQGESPLHF. The CDR3 DNA is TGTGCCAGCAGCGCGGGACAGGGGGAGTCACCCCTCCACTTT.

This clone was seen only a few times. The chain combines TRBV3-1 (or the pseudogene TRBV3-2) with TRBJ2-1, with D uncertain. Deletions cut 1 base from V and 9 bases from J, with 7 bases between. The CDR3 sequence is 12 residues long. Germline V CDR1 and CDR2: LGHDT, YNNKEL (reference sequence). In DNA, the CDR3 is TGTGCCAGCAGCCAAGCAACAATTGAGCAGTTCTTC. Amino acids: CASSQATIEQFF.

V usage is TRBV4-2 and J usage is TRBJ2-5, with 9 bases aligning to TRBD2. The CDR3 spans 14 residues. Germline CDR1 and CDR2: LGHNA and YNFKEQ. J was trimmed by 2 bases and V by 4 bases; bases with no gene match: 2. The CDR3 DNA reads as TGTGCCAGCAGCCCAGCGGGAGGACAAGAGACCCAGTACTTC. The encoded protein is CASSPAGGQETQYF.

This chain joins TRBV27 and TRBJ2-1, with TRBD1 matching 10 bases. Looked up from germline, CDR1 is MNHEY and CDR2 is SMNVEV (reference sequence). The CDR3 is made up of 13 amino acids. The J segment lost 7 bases and the V segment lost 6 bases, leaving 3 bases of the junction unmatched. The CDR3 DNA sequence: TGTGCCAGCAGCCCGGACAGGGGGAATGAGCAGTTCTTC. Translation gives CASSPDRGNEQFF.

The chain employs TRBV6-1 and TRBJ1-1, with 7 bases fitting TRBD1. The CDR3 is 14 residues long. CDR1 MNHNS and CDR2 SASEGT come from the germline V gene. With V trimmed by 3 bases and J by 3 bases, 4 bases remained unmatched. The CDR3 DNA sequence: TGTGCCAGCAGTGATACAGGGGTCTACACTGAAGCTTTCTTT. It codes for CASSDTGVYTEAFF.

The chain carries TRBV5-6 and TRBJ1-3; no clear D gene. Germline loops: CDR1 SGHDT, CDR2 YYEEEE. The CDR3 is 16 residues long. Between the trimmed V and J ends, which lost 1 base and 1 base, there was a span of 12 bases. The CDR3 bases are TGTGCCAGCAGCTTGTTTTGGCAGGTTTCTGGAAACACCATATATTTT. Translating gives CASSLFWQVSGNTIYF.

The chain combines TRBV18 with TRBJ1-3; the match to TRBD1 covers 7 bases. The CDR3 covers 14 residues. The junction had 3 bases not matched to a gene; V was cut back by 3 bases and J by 4 bases. Germline V lookup: CDR1 KGHSH, CDR2 LQKENI. The CDR3 sequence is CASSPTGLGNTIYF. CDR3 in DNA: TGTGCCAGCTCACCGACAGGGCTGGGAAACACCATATATTTT.

The J gene is TRBJ1-4, the V gene TRBV15; D perhaps matches TRBD1 (6 bases). Trimming shortened V by 5 bases and J by 8 bases, and 18 bases separated the two germline ends. The CDR3 has 15 residues. CDR1 and CDR2 from the germline V gene are LNHNV and YYDKDF (reference sequence). The CDR3 DNA sequence: TGTGCCACCAGCCGCGCGGCGGGGGCAAGAGAAAAACTGTTTTTT. It specifies CATSRAAGAREKLFF.

The chain has TRBV2 and TRBJ2-3; TRBD2 might be the D (6 bases). This CDR3 has 14 residues. Trimming shortened V by 7 bases and J by 2 bases, and 13 bases separated the two germline ends. Germline V lookup: CDR1 SNHLY, CDR2 FYNNEI. CDR3 protein: CASMAGLITDTQYF. The DNA of the CDR3 is TGTGCCAGCATGGCGGGATTAATCACAGATACGCAGTATTTT.

This clone occurred once. The chain combines TRBV14 with TRBJ2-1; D unclear. Germline CDR1 reads SGHDN; CDR2 reads FVKESK. Trimming cost V 3 bases and J 4 bases, with 4 bases left between them. The CDR3 totals 12 residues. Here the CDR3 reads CASSHGYNEQFF. The CDR3 DNA is TGTGCCAGCAGCCACGGGTACAATGAGCAGTTCTTC.

This chain joins TRBV27 and TRBJ2-5, with 9 nucleotides matching TRBD2. Germline V gene lookup returns CDR1 MNHEY and CDR2 SMNVEV (reference sequence). Losses at the gene ends were 3 bases for V and 5 bases for J; bases not matched to a gene: 4. This CDR3 spans 14 amino acids. The CDR3 coding sequence is TGTGCCAGCAGTTTTAGCGGGGGCGGTGAGACCCAGTACTTC. Its translation: CASSFSGGGETQYF.

This clone has only one observation. The gene calls are TRBV5-1 and TRBJ2-6; D gene ambiguous. The CDR3 is made up of 13 amino acids. Germline V gives CDR1 SGHRS, CDR2 YFSETQ. V lost 5 bases to trimming and J lost 4 bases, with 7 bases between them. This CDR3 reads CASSALGANVLTF. Here the CDR3 DNA reads TGCGCCAGCAGTGCTCTAGGGGCCAACGTCCTGACTTTC.

The chain combines TRBV19 with TRBJ2-1; TRBD2 aligns across 12 bases. This CDR3 region has 14 residues. J gave up 9 bases and V 5 bases, and 5 bases lay outside the gene matches. CDR1 LNHDA and CDR2 SQIVND come from the germline V gene (reference sequence). The DNA for the CDR3 is TGTGCCAGTAGTTGGACTAGCGGGACGGGTGAGCAGTTCTTC. Protein product: CASSWTSGTGEQFF.

The genes are TRBV5-4 and TRBJ2-1; D is possibly TRBD2 (5 bases). Trimming took 3 bases from V and 2 from J, leaving 21 bases between them. Germline V gives CDR1 SGHNT, CDR2 YYREEE (reference sequence). The CDR3 runs to 18 residues. The CDR3 nucleotides read TGTGCCAGCAGCTCTCTATACGAGGGCTTATTGGCCTACAATGAGCAGTTCTTC. Protein sequence: CASSSLYEGLLAYNEQFF. Full variable domain (missing parts from reference TRBV5-4 and TRBJ2-1): ETGVTQSPTHLIKTRGQQVTLRCSSQSGHNTVSWYQQALGQGPQFIFQYYREEENGRGNFPPRFSGLQFPNYSSELNVNALELDDSALYLCASSSLYEGLLAYNEQFFGPGTRLTVL.

The chain uses TRBV12-3 or TRBV12-4 and TRBJ2-1, with 8 bases lining up with TRBD1. The CDR3 length is 11 residues. Trimming took 6 bases from V and 12 from J; bases not matched to a gene: 4. In DNA form, the CDR3 reads TGTGCCAGCAGCCGGGACAGGAGGCAGTTCTTC. Amino acid sequence: CASSRDRRQFF.

This clone has more than one count but fewer than ten. V usage is TRBV14 and J usage is TRBJ1-2; 12 bases map to TRBD1. V lost 4 bases to trimming and J lost 8 bases; unmatched junction nucleotides: 8. The CDR3 consists of 15 residues. Germline V gene lookup returns CDR1 SGHDN and CDR2 FVKESK. The CDR3 here is CASSLPGQGALGYTF. As DNA, the CDR3 is TGTGCCAGCAGCCTTCCGGGACAGGGGGCCTTGGGCTACACCTTC.

The chain is built from TRBV5-1 and TRBJ2-5, with TRBD2 matching 10 bases. Germline-derived CDR1 and CDR2 are SGHRS and YFSETQ. V lost 0 bases to trimming and J lost 3 bases; unmatched junction nucleotides: 2. The CDR3 loop spans 15 amino acids. The CDR3 loop reads CASSLGTSGKETQYF. CDR3 sequence (DNA): TGCGCCAGCAGCTTGGGAACTAGCGGGAAAGAGACCCAGTACTTC.

V and J are TRBV5-5 and TRBJ2-2; 10 nucleotides match TRBD1. The CDR3 covers 16 residues. Germline V gene data show CDR1 as SGHKS and CDR2 as YYEKEE (reference sequence). V trimming: 4 bases; J trimming: 3 bases; junction bases outside the gene matches: 6. DNA for the CDR3: TGTGCCAGCAGCGTGACAGGGGGCTCATACACCGGGGAGCTGTTTTTT. This sequence encodes CASSVTGGSYTGELFF.

CDR3 coding DNA: TGTGCCAGCAGCCGGGACAGAGGGAACACCATATATTTT. Amino acids: CASSRDRGNTIYF. The genes are TRBV27 and TRBJ1-3; 7 bases fit TRBD1. The CDR3 loop spans 13 amino acids. V was clipped by 6 bases and J by 7 bases; unmatched bases: 6. Looked up from germline, CDR1 is MNHEY and CDR2 is SMNVEV (reference sequence).

The chain recombines TRBV11-3 with TRBJ2-2; tentatively, D is TRBD2 (6 bases). Germline CDR1 SGHNT, CDR2 YENEEA. The CDR3 has 15 amino acids. V was trimmed by 3 bases and J by 2 bases, leaving 10 bases between them. The CDR3 loop reads CASSFGGVNTGELFF. The CDR3 bases are TGTGCCAGCAGCTTCGGCGGGGTTAACACCGGGGAGCTGTTTTTT.

The chain couples TRBV7-9 to TRBJ1-2, with D tentatively TRBD1 (5 bases). The CDR3 extends over 13 amino acids. V lost 1 base to trimming and J lost 6 bases, with 9 bases between them. Germline V gene sequence: CDR1 SEHNR, CDR2 FQNEAQ (reference sequence). The CDR3 nucleotides are TGTGCCAGCAGCTTAGTAGGGGTGCATGGCTACACCTTC. This gives the protein CASSLVGVHGYTF.

V is TRBV6-5 and J is TRBJ2-7; D is unclear. The CDR3 is made up of 14 amino acids. The V end lost 5 bases, the J end lost 0 bases, and 11 bases lay between the germline ends. Germline CDR1 and CDR2: MNHEY and SVGAGI. The CDR3 spells CASSPDWSSYEQYF. The CDR3 nucleotides are TGTGCCAGCAGTCCCGACTGGAGCTCCTACGAGCAGTACTTC.

The chain joins TRBV18 to TRBJ1-2; 7 bases match TRBD1. Unmatched junction bases numbered 3, after V lost 0 bases and J lost 2 bases. The CDR3 sequence is 15 residues long. Germline values: CDR1 KGHSH, CDR2 LQKENI. CDR3: CASSPPGTANYGYTF. CDR3 sequence (DNA): TGTGCCAGCTCACCACCCGGGACAGCGAACTATGGCTACACCTTC.

V is TRBV18 and J is TRBJ1-1; D perhaps matches TRBD1 (6 bases). V was clipped by 1 base and J by 4 bases, with 10 bases between them. This CDR3 comprises 14 residues. Germline V gene lookup returns CDR1 KGHSH and CDR2 LQKENI. CDR3 protein: CASSPLQGGTEAFF. For the CDR3, the DNA is TGTGCCAGCTCACCACTACAGGGTGGCACTGAAGCTTTCTTT.

This chain joins TRBV19 and TRBJ1-1; D may be TRBD1 (5 bases). This CDR3 region has 13 residues. Germline CDR1 reads LNHDA; CDR2 reads SQIVND (reference sequence). V was clipped by 3 bases and J by 6 bases, with 11 bases between them. DNA for the CDR3: TGTGCCAGTAGTATGAGGGGAGGGCCTGAAGCTTTCTTT. Its translation: CASSMRGGPEAFF.